This T cell receptor beta chain was identified during a study of cytomegalovirus exposure and HLA in healthy donors. About the study: Early release data held approximately 81 million unique TCRs from HLA-typed donors.

The CDR3 loop spans 16 amino acids. From germline, CDR1 is SGDLS and CDR2 YYNGEE. The V gene lost 3 bases and the J gene lost 0 bases, with 10 bases spanning the gap. Comments on this clone: Its antigen is undetermined.

Findings and limits, study-wide: Rarity marked most TCR sequences, yet some public TCRs occurred in many donors. Associated with cytomegalovirus, according to the listing, were around 160 TCR beta chains. On later analysis, the bulk of CMV-associated TCR beta chains appeared to be HLA-restricted.

Amplification used 60 Vbeta primers and 13 Jbeta primers. Measured with immunoSEQ multiplex PCR; TCRdb has only the in-frame clones, and not every one. The sample yields around 130,000 clones, over 70% seen once. Sequencing was carried out using PBMCs. The J gene is TRBJ1-6, the V gene TRBV9, with D possibly being TRBD1 (6 bases). This receptor was identified in a woman between 18 and 29 years old in good health and CMV-seronegative. CDR3: CASSERGSSYNSPLHF. Here the CDR3 DNA reads TGTGCCAGCAGCGAAAGGGGGAGCTCCTATAATTCACCCCTCCACTTT.